This T cell receptor beta chain was identified during a study of regulatory T cells in long-lasting Graves disease. Time point specified: newly diagnosed GD, antithyroid drugs for less than 3 months. Construction of the TCR library relied on RNA isolated from PBMCs. The V gene lost 6 bases and the J gene lost 3 bases, with 9 bases spanning the gap. The germline gives CDR1 DFQATT, CDR2 SNEGSKA (reference sequence). This CDR3 contains 12 residues. Arm-PCR of CDR3 regions and iRepertoire HTBI primers were used to build TCR beta libraries. Using its own MiXCR run on the multiplex PCR reads, TCRdb lists one record per CDR3 protein. The sample has about 620,000 distinct CDR3 sequences; approximately 15% are singletons. Another study also made use of these data, one on T cells in Graves' hyperthyroidism and ophthalmopathy. That work contributes: TCR CDR3 underwent first-round RT-PCR with the HTBI primer set.

The sequencing used peripheral blood mononuclear cells (PBMCs), collected at new diagnosis, from a patient treated with antithyroid drugs. The chain uses TRBV20-1 and TRBJ2-1; D not resolved. The sequence was obtained from a woman under 40 with Graves disease. The CDR3 loop reads CSATDGYNEQFF. For the CDR3, the DNA is TGCAGTGCAACCGACGGCTACAATGAGCAGTTCTTC.